This T cell receptor beta chain was found in a study of tumor-infiltrating lymphocytes in primary liver carcinoma. Study-level background: Tumors measured 4.2 to 10 cm and were stage T1-T3 N0M0.

The input was 500 ng total RNA; TCR beta cDNA was made from it with a constant-region primer. ARM-PCR, slightly modified, supplied the TCR beta libraries through three nested multiplex PCR rounds. Both of the initial two PCR rounds ran for 10 cycles and employed TRBV1-TRBV30 forward primers alongside a C-beta reverse primer. Each CDR3 protein gets one entry after TCRdb re-called the multiplex PCR reads with MiXCR. This table holds approximately 99,000 distinct CDR3 sequences, more than 60% found once. Germline loops: CDR1 SGHVS, CDR2 FQNEAQ. This CDR3 contains 17 residues. Co-extraction yielded RNA and DNA from around 20-30 mg of unsorted bulk tissue. Samples were taken from five separate regions of every tumor. Concerning this clonotype: One end of the junction does not line up with germline, which may come from a read error.

The receptor was derived from a woman in her sixties or seventies with primary liver carcinoma and hepatitis B virus infection. Sequencing was performed on liver tumor tissue from sampling region 5. Subset specified: tumor region T5, tumor centre. The rearrangement joins TRBV7-8 to TRBJ1-5; D perhaps matches TRBD1 (5 bases). DNA of the CDR3: TGTGCCAGTAGCTTAGCCCCCGTCGGGGGTGGGAGAGAGCCCCAGCATTTT. It encodes CASSLAPVGGGREPQHF.